The 18 T cell receptor beta chains in this list originate from one sample, sequenced in a study of blood T cell repertoires in COVID-19. Profiling relied on immunoSEQ multiplex PCR, and the TCRdb table lists in-frame clones only, not all of them. The sample consists of 50,000 to 75,000 clones, around 80% of them appearing once. Sample: peripheral blood. The origin of the receptors is a human donor in a cohort sampled during active COVID-19.

This clone turned up a few times. This chain uses TRBV9 with TRBJ2-7; tentative D call: TRBD2 (7 bases). Between the trimmed V and J ends, which lost 2 bases and 2 bases, there was a span of 11 bases. CDR3 length equals 14 residues. Germline V gene lookup returns CDR1 SGDLS and CDR2 YYNGEE. CDR3 loop: CASSVGGGPYEQYF. CDR3 in DNA: TGTGCCAGCAGCGTTGGGGGGGGGCCCTACGAGCAGTACTTC.

Regarding this clone: A junction boundary mismatches the germline segment, possibly from a read error. The rearrangement uses TRBV2 and TRBJ2-7; perhaps TRBD2 as D (6 bases). CDR3 length equals 15 residues. Germline V gene lookup returns CDR1 SNHLY and CDR2 FYNNEI. The DNA for the CDR3 is TGTGCCAACAGTGAATCAAGGGGCGCGGGGTCCGAGCAGTACTTC. It yields the protein CANSESRGAGSEQYF.

This chain links TRBV6-5 with TRBJ1-6; 8 nucleotides align to TRBD1. The V gene end was trimmed by 6 bases and the J gene end by 9 bases; junction bases not matched to a gene: 10. The V gene's germline CDR1 is MNHEY and CDR2 SVGAGI. The CDR3 totals 15 residues. Here the CDR3 reads CASRPGQGVFSPLHF. CDR3 bases: TGTGCCAGCAGACCCGGACAGGGTGTTTTTTCACCCCTCCACTTT.

This clone was seen a few times. V usage is TRBV28 and J usage is TRBJ1-4; 9 positions agree with TRBD1. This CDR3 spans 15 amino acids. The germline V gene has CDR1 MDHEN and CDR2 SYDVKM. The J segment lost 0 bases and the V segment lost 6 bases, leaving 2 bases of the junction unmatched. CDR3 nucleotides: TGTGCCAGCAGCCGGACAGGGGCAACTAATGAAAAACTGTTTTTT. As protein: CASSRTGATNEKLFF. The full variable domain, rest sourced from reference TRBV28 and TRBJ1-4, is DVKVTQSSRYLVKRTGEKVFLECVQDMDHENMFWYRQDPGLGLRLIYFSYDVKMKEKGDIPEGYSVSREKKERFSLILESASTNQTSMYLCASSRTGATNEKLFFGSGTQLSVL.

This clone was seen ten or more times. The J gene is TRBJ2-1, the V gene TRBV28; D not resolved. Germline lookup yields CDR1 MDHEN and CDR2 SYDVKM. This CDR3 has 15 amino acids. V was trimmed by 5 bases and J by 0 bases, leaving 11 bases between them. The CDR3 DNA is TGTGCCAGCAGTGAGACTGTGAGCTCCTACAATGAGCAGTTCTTC. Translation gives CASSETVSSYNEQFF.

This clone has just one count. This chain uses TRBV9 with TRBJ2-7; 7 positions match TRBD1. The junction had 4 bases not matched to a gene; V was cut back by 4 bases and J by 0 bases. Germline V gives CDR1 SGDLS, CDR2 YYNGEE. This CDR3 has 14 amino acids. Here the CDR3 reads CASSPRDSSYEQYF. The CDR3 nucleotides read TGTGCCAGCAGCCCCCGGGACAGCTCCTACGAGCAGTACTTC.

This rearrangement joins TRBV29-1 to TRBJ2-5, with 7 positions matching TRBD1. Germline lookup yields CDR1 SQVTM and CDR2 ANQGSEA. After removal of 6 bases from V and 5 bases from J, the junction contained 3 bases not matched to a gene. This CDR3 has 11 amino acids. CDR3 loop: CSVGTVETQYF. The CDR3 DNA follows: TGCAGCGTCGGGACAGTCGAGACCCAGTACTTC.

The genes are TRBV10-3 and TRBJ2-7; TRBD1 agrees at 12 bases. Trimming removed 10 bases from V and 12 bases from J; junction bases left unmatched: 10. The CDR3 has 12 amino acids. Looked up from germline, CDR1 is ENHRY and CDR2 is SYGVKD. The CDR3 here is CASAPGQGAPYF. As DNA, the CDR3 is TGTGCCAGCGCTCCGGGACAGGGGGCTCCGTACTTC.

This clone occurred once. This chain connects TRBV6-5 to TRBJ1-4; TRBD1 might be the D (5 bases). V gave up 6 bases and J gave up 6 bases, with 14 bases separating them. Germline CDR1 MNHEY, CDR2 SVGAGI. This CDR3 region has 14 residues. CDR3 nucleotide sequence: TGTGCCAGCAGACTACAGGCATTGCATGAAAAACTGTTTTTT. Its translation is CASRLQALHEKLFF.

This clone was seen many times. The genes are TRBV6-5 and TRBJ2-7; a weak D match, TRBD1 (7 bases). V was shortened by 7 bases and J by 4 bases, with 20 bases between the two germline ends. CDR1 and CDR2 from the germline V gene are MNHEY and SVGAGI. CDR3 length equals 15 residues. The CDR3 nucleotides read TGTGCCAGCAACCAAGGGGGCCCCGGGGGATACGAGCAGTACTTC. This gives the protein CASNQGGPGGYEQYF.

The chain has TRBV15 and TRBJ2-1, with 9 bases that match TRBD2. CDR1 and CDR2 (germline): LNHNV, YYDKDF (reference sequence). This CDR3 is 18 amino acids long. The ends lost 8 bases at V and 0 bases at J; junction bases unmatched: 14. CDR3 residues: CATWRGGSRLGSYNEQFF. The DNA for the CDR3 is TGTGCCACCTGGCGGGGGGGGTCCCGTCTGGGCTCCTACAATGAGCAGTTCTTC.

This chain connects TRBV6-6 to TRBJ2-3, with TRBD2 matching 7 bases. The ends lost 6 bases at V and 2 bases at J; junction bases unmatched: 8. CDR3 length: 15 amino acids. Germline V gene lookup returns CDR1 MNHNY and CDR2 SVGAGI (reference sequence). The CDR3 coding sequence is TGTGCCAGCAGCAACCCGGGACTACCCACAGATACGCAGTATTTT. Its protein is CASSNPGLPTDTQYF.

The chain combines TRBV6-5 with TRBJ2-2; D might be TRBD1 (6 bases). V was clipped by 6 bases and J by 4 bases, with 12 bases between them. This CDR3 is 14 amino acids long. Germline CDR1 and CDR2: MNHEY and SVGAGI. CDR3 sequence (DNA): TGTGCCAGCAGGCCGGGACATCCCACCGGGGAGCTGTTTTTT. Encoded protein: CASRPGHPTGELFF.

The chain carries TRBV6-6 and TRBJ1-2, with 8 nucleotides matching TRBD1. There are 16 residues in the CDR3. With 5 bases clipped from V and 2 bases from J, the junction kept 10 bases outside the gene matches. Germline CDR1 reads MNHNY; CDR2 reads SVGAGI (reference sequence). As DNA, the CDR3 is TGTGCCAGCAGTAGAGGAGGACAGGGATTAAACTATGGCTACACCTTC. Translated, it gives CASSRGGQGLNYGYTF.

This sequence joins TRBV5-6 and TRBJ2-4, with D perhaps matching TRBD2 (6 bases). This CDR3 comprises 16 residues. Trimming shortened V by 5 bases and J by 1 base, and 16 bases separated the two germline ends. CDR1 SGHDT and CDR2 YYEEEE come from the germline V gene. The CDR3 DNA follows: TGTGCCAGCAGGGGGGGTTTGGATCGGGCCAAAAACATTCAGTACTTC. Its protein product is CASRGGLDRAKNIQYF.

The chain carries TRBV3-1 (or the pseudogene TRBV3-2) and TRBJ1-2, with D perhaps matching TRBD1 (6 bases). Looked up from germline, CDR1 is LGHDT and CDR2 is YNNKEL (reference sequence). Trimming took 5 bases from V and 8 from J, leaving 15 bases between them. This CDR3 has 13 residues. The DNA for the CDR3 is TGTGCCAGCAGCTACAGGGAAGGCGCCGGCTACACCTTC. Its protein product is CASSYREGAGYTF.

The chain joins TRBV18 to TRBJ2-3; 10 nucleotides line up with TRBD1. This CDR3 is 16 amino acids long. Germline trimming cut 1 base from V and 3 bases from J; bases unmatched to any gene: 4. Germline CDR1 reads KGHSH; CDR2 reads LQKENI. The chain's CDR3 is CASSPRGTGATDTQYF. The CDR3 DNA reads TGTGCCAGCTCACCACGAGGGACAGGGGCGACAGATACGCAGTATTTT.

This chain connects TRBV5-1 to TRBJ1-6, with TRBD1 identical over 9 bases. The J segment lost 5 bases and the V segment lost 4 bases, leaving 4 bases of the junction unmatched. CDR3 size: 15 residues. Per the germline V gene, CDR1 is SGHRS and CDR2 is YFSETQ. The CDR3 loop is CASSRDRADNSPLHF. Written as DNA, the CDR3 is TGCGCCAGCAGCCGGGACAGGGCTGATAATTCACCCCTCCACTTT.